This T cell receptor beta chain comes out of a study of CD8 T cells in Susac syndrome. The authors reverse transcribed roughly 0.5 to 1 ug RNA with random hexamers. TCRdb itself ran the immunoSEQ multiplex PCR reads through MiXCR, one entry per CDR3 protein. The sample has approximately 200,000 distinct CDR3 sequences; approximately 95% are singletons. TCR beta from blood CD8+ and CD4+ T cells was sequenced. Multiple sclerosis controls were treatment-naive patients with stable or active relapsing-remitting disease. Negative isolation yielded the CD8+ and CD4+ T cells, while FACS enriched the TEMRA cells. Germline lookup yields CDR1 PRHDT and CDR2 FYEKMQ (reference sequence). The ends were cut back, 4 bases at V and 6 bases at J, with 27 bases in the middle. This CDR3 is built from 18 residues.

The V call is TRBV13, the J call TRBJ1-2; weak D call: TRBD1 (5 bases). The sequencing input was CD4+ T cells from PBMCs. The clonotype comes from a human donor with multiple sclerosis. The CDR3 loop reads CASSSPFKTAQKWHGYTF. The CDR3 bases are TGTGCCAGCAGCTCGCCCTTTAAGACAGCCCAAAAGTGGCATGGCTACACCTTC. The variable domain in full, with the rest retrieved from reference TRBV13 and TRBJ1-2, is AAGVIQSPRHLIKEKRETATLKCYPIPRHDTVYWYQQGPGQDPQFLISFYEKMQSDKGSIPDRFSAQQFSDYHSELNMSSLELGDSALYFCASSSPFKTAQKWHGYTFGSGTRLTVV.